The 10 T cell receptor beta chains below were found in one sample sequenced in a study of CD8+ T cells in alopecia areata (dated by TCRdb to 2016 to 2019). Receptor libraries were prepared by the immunoSEQ multiplex PCR assay. RNA was extracted from all samples and reverse transcribed into cDNA as template for TCR sequencing. As stored in TCRdb, this immuneACCESS dataset retains in-frame rearrangements with V and J assigned. A fraction of the clones does not appear; measured against another copy, unresolved V genes explain less than half of the discrepancy, and the remainder lacks a known reason. In this sample the table shows roughly 60,000 clones, roughly 47% of which occur a single time. The leading ten clones occupy just over 50% of the sample. The sequencing input was NKG2D-low CD8+ T cells sorted from blood. The cell subset or site label on this specimen signifies: sorted CD8+ NKG2D-low blood T cells. These receptors all come from a human donor with alopecia areata.

The chain is built from TRBV6-5 and TRBJ2-1, with a tentative D call TRBD1 (6 bases). Trimming left V 3 bases short and J 9 bases short, with 12 bases between. CDR1 and CDR2 (germline): MNHEY, SVGAGI. This CDR3 contains 13 residues. This chain's CDR3 is CASSYFRGGEQFF. CDR3 nucleotides: TGTGCCAGCAGTTATTTCAGGGGCGGTGAGCAGTTCTTC.

The chain links TRBV2 to TRBJ2-7; D call uncertain. V gave up 3 bases and J gave up 3 bases, with 6 bases separating them. The length of the CDR3 is 12 residues. Germline lookup yields CDR1 SNHLY and CDR2 FYNNEI. CDR3 residues: CASSDPIYEQYF. CDR3 nucleotides: TGTGCCAGCAGTGACCCTATCTACGAGCAGTACTTC.

The rearrangement joins TRBV2 to TRBJ2-7, with D perhaps TRBD2 (5 bases). CDR3 length: 13 residues. V shed 8 bases and J shed 6 bases, with 17 bases lying between them. The V gene's germline CDR1 is SNHLY and CDR2 FYNNEI. The CDR3 bases are TGTGCCAGCGAGAGGGCAGCCTTGGGCGAGCAGTACTTC. The encoded protein is CASERAALGEQYF.

The chain combines TRBV7-8 with TRBJ2-7; possibly TRBD2 for D (5 bases). Germline V gives CDR1 SGHVS, CDR2 FQNEAQ. The CDR3 has 16 residues. V lost 3 bases to trimming and J lost 0 bases, with 15 bases between them. The CDR3 here is CASSFPRRADSYEQYF. In DNA, the CDR3 is TGTGCCAGCAGCTTCCCCCGCAGAGCGGACTCCTACGAGCAGTACTTC.

This rearrangement joins TRBV4-1 to TRBJ2-7; TRBD2 might be the D (7 bases). Looked up from germline, CDR1 is MGHRA and CDR2 is YSYEKL. V dropped 1 base and J dropped 0 bases, with 10 bases sitting between them. The CDR3 length is 15 residues. The CDR3 region has the DNA TGCGCCAGCAGCCAAGTGGCGGGGGCCTCCTACGAGCAGTACTTC. Its protein product is CASSQVAGASYEQYF.

The chain joins TRBV29-1 to TRBJ2-7; 7 bases line up with TRBD1. Looked up from germline, CDR1 is SQVTM and CDR2 is ANQGSEA. CDR3 length: 13 residues. V was clipped by 6 bases and J by 2 bases; unmatched bases: 7. As DNA, the CDR3 is TGCAGCGTCGAGACAGGGAAGCCCTACGAGCAGTACTTC. Encoded protein: CSVETGKPYEQYF.

The chain combines TRBV6-5 with TRBJ2-6; TRBD1 might be the D (6 bases). Trimming took 5 bases from V and 8 from J, leaving 16 bases between them. The CDR3 spans 15 residues. CDR1 and CDR2 (germline): MNHEY, SVGAGI. The CDR3 nucleotides are TGTGCCAGCAGTCTCTCGGCAGGGGTGACCAACGTCCTGACTTTC. It codes for CASSLSAGVTNVLTF.

The CDR3 nucleotides are TGTGCCAGCCCCAAGGGGGAGCGGGCCCCCCAAGAGACCCAGTACTTC. This translates into CASPKGERAPQETQYF. The chain combines TRBV7-3 with TRBJ2-5; perhaps D is TRBD1 or TRBD2 (6 bases each). The V gene's germline CDR1 is SGHTA and CDR2 FQGTGA. The CDR3 length is 16 residues. V lost 8 bases to trimming and J lost 1 base, with 20 bases between them.

The table lists this clone with a count of one. This chain uses TRBV29-1 with TRBJ2-7, with D uncertain. V lost 2 bases to trimming and J lost 1 base, with 15 bases between them. The germline gives CDR1 SQVTM, CDR2 ANQGSEA. This CDR3 contains 15 residues. The CDR3 loop reads CSVENWGSFSYEQYF. The CDR3 DNA sequence: TGCAGCGTTGAAAACTGGGGATCTTTTTCCTACGAGCAGTACTTC.

The chain joins TRBV5-6 to TRBJ1-1; tentative D call: TRBD1 (5 bases). Per germline, CDR1 SGHDT and CDR2 YYEEEE. The CDR3 runs 14 residues. Deletions cut 0 bases from V and 5 bases from J, with 11 bases between. CDR3 nucleotides: TGTGCCAGCAGCTTGGGACAGAGAAGGACTGAAGCTTTCTTT. This codes for CASSLGQRRTEAFF.